This TCR beta chain originates from a study of cytomegalovirus exposure and HLA in healthy donors. TCRdb's copy holds only in-frame clones and misses some; the assay was immunoSEQ multiplex PCR. The sample lists about 330,000 clones, 86% occurring once. CDR3 size: 14 residues. V was pared by 4 bases and J by 4 bases, with 4 bases of the junction left unmatched. Germline V gives CDR1 LGHNA, CDR2 YSLEER. This chain connects TRBV4-3 to TRBJ2-5; 9 nucleotides line up with TRBD2. This receptor was obtained from a woman aged 18-29 years in good health and CMV-seronegative. The source material was PBMCs. This CDR3 reads CASSLGLAGETQYF. CDR3 bases: TGCGCCAGCAGCCTGGGACTAGCAGGAGAGACCCAGTACTTC.